Below, 7 T cell receptor beta chains from the same sample are listed, as sequenced in a study of sequential checkpoint blockade in melanoma. Treatment denoted: randomized to nivolumab then ipilimumab (arm A) or the reverse (arm B). TCRdb's table, derived via immunoSEQ multiplex PCR, lists solely in-frame clones and lacks some. Of about 28,000 clones listed, roughly 89% are singletons. The sequenced sample was CD8+ T cells sorted from blood (inferred from file names), obtained from a patient given nivolumab and ipilimumab in sequence. The receptors were gathered from a human donor with melanoma.

The rearrangement joins TRBV27 to TRBJ2-1; D is unclear. Between the trimmed V and J ends, which lost 4 bases and 3 bases, there was a span of 13 bases. This CDR3 contains 15 residues. Germline CDR1 reads MNHEY; CDR2 reads SMNVEV (reference sequence). Here the CDR3 DNA reads TGTGCCAGCAGTTCTCTCGCGCCAATCTACAATGAGCAGTTCTTC. Protein: CASSSLAPIYNEQFF.

The V and J genes are TRBV6-5 and TRBJ2-7, with 7 bases aligning to TRBD2. V was pared by 8 bases and J by 3 bases, with 10 bases of the junction left unmatched. Per the germline V gene, CDR1 is MNHEY and CDR2 is SVGAGI. This CDR3 has 14 residues. The CDR3 DNA reads TGTGCCAGCTCCTTAACCCGGGACTACTACGAGCAGTACGTC. Its translation: CASSLTRDYYEQYV.

V usage is TRBV7-9 and J usage is TRBJ1-2, with a weak D call TRBD1 (6 bases). V was shortened by 5 bases and J by 3 bases, with 16 bases between the two germline ends. Per the germline V gene, CDR1 is SEHNR and CDR2 is FQNEAQ (reference sequence). The CDR3 sequence is 15 residues long. This CDR3 reads CASSHAGAPDYGYTF. CDR3 nucleotide sequence: TGTGCCAGCAGCCACGCAGGGGCCCCAGACTATGGCTACACCTTC.

The chain employs TRBV28 and TRBJ1-2, with unresolved D. CDR1 is MDHEN and CDR2 is SYDVKM in the germline V gene. The V end lost 1 base, the J end lost 8 bases, and 14 bases lay between the germline ends. This CDR3 spans 14 amino acids. CDR3: CASSLLQGRWGYTF. As DNA, the CDR3 is TGTGCCAGCAGTTTATTACAAGGCAGGTGGGGCTACACCTTC.

V is TRBV11-2 and J is TRBJ2-7, with TRBD1 matching 11 bases. The length of the CDR3 is 20 residues. Germline V gives CDR1 SGHAT, CDR2 FQNNGV. Germline trimming cut 0 bases from V and 2 bases from J; bases unmatched to any gene: 15. As DNA, the CDR3 is TGTGCCAGCAGCTTAGATGGGGGACAGGGGGTACTCCCCGGTACCTACGAGCAGTACGTC. Residues: CASSLDGGQGVLPGTYEQYV.

This chain joins TRBV5-6 and TRBJ1-1, with unresolved D. CDR1 is SGHDT and CDR2 is YYEEEE in the germline V gene. The CDR3 loop spans 14 amino acids. The V gene lost 7 bases and the J gene lost 0 bases, with 13 bases spanning the gap. The DNA of the CDR3 is TGTGCCAGCCGCACCGGGAGACTGAACACTGAAGCTTTCTTT. This translates into CASRTGRLNTEAFF.

The chain is built from TRBV9 and TRBJ1-4; no clear D gene. CDR1 and CDR2 (germline): SGDLS, YYNGEE. V shed 0 bases and J shed 3 bases, with 9 bases lying between them. This CDR3 region has 15 residues. CDR3 sequence reads: CASSVGGPANEKLFF. For the CDR3, the DNA is TGTGCCAGCAGCGTAGGAGGGCCGGCTAATGAAAAACTGTTTTTT.